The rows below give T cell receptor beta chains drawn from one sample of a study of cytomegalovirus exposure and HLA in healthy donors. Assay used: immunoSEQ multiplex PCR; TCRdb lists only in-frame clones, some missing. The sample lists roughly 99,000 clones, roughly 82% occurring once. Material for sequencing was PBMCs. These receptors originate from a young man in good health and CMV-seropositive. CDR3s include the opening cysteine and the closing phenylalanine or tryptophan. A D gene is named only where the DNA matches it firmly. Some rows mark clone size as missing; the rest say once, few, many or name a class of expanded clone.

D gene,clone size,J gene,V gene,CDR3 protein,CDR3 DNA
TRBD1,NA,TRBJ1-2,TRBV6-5,CASKQGGPNYGYTF,TGTGCCAGCAAGCAGGGGGGTCCTAACTATGGCTACACCTTC
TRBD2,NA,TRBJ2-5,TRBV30,CAWRLAGAQETQYF,TGTGCCTGGAGACTAGCGGGGGCACAAGAGACCCAGTACTTC
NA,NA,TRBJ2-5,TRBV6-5,CASSYSSRTYETQYF,TGTGCCAGCAGTTACTCGTCAAGGACTTACGAGACCCAGTACTTC
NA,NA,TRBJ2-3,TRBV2,CASTLLGDTQYF,TGTGCCAGCACCTTACTAGGAGATACGCAGTATTTT
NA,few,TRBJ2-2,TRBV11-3,CASKNSGELFF,TGTGCCAGCAAAAACTCGGGGGAGCTGTTTTTT
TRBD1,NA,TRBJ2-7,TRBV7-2,CASSFMTGYEQYF,TGTGCCAGCAGCTTTATGACAGGGTACGAGCAGTACTTC
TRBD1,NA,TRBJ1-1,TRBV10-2,CASASQGAGNTEAFF,TGCGCCAGCGCTTCACAGGGGGCGGGGAACACTGAAGCTTTCTTT
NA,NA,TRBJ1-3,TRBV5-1,CASSLHRLPGSGNTIYF,TGCGCCAGCAGCTTGCACCGTCTTCCAGGCTCTGGAAACACCATATATTTT
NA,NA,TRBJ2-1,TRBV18,CASSGSQGAYNEQFF,TGTGCCAGCTCAGGTAGCCAGGGCGCCTACAATGAGCAGTTCTTC
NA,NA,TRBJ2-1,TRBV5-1,CASSSVGGRNEQFF,TGCGCCAGCAGCTCGGTAGGAGGGAGGAATGAGCAGTTCTTC
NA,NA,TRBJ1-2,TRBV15,CATSRDLGAGYGYTF,TGTGCCACCAGCAGAGATCTCGGGGCGGGGTATGGCTACACCTTC
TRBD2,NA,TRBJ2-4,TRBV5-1,CASSLSSGGKNIQYF,TGCGCCAGCAGCCTATCGTCGGGGGGCAAAAACATTCAGTACTTC
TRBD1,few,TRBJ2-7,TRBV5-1,CASSKGQGALHEQYF,TGCGCCAGCAGCAAAGGACAGGGGGCGCTCCACGAGCAGTACTTC
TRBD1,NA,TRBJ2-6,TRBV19,CASSYRDRVPGANVLTF,TGTGCCAGTAGTTACCGGGACAGGGTCCCCGGGGCCAACGTCCTGACTTTC
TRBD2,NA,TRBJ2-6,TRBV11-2,CASSLGTSGAGANGLTF,TGTGCCAGCAGCTTAGGGACTAGCGGGGCTGGGGCCAACGGCCTGACTTTC
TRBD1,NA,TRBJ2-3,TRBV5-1,CASSLGRQGTDTQYF,TGCGCCAGCAGCTTGGGGCGACAGGGGACAGATACGCAGTATTTT
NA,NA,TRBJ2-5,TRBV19,CASSGGNQETQYF,TGTGCCAGTAGTGGCGGGAACCAAGAGACCCAGTACTTC
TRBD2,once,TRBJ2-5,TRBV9,CASSEGTRETQYF,TGTGCCAGCAGCGAGGGGACTAGAGAGACCCAGTACTTC
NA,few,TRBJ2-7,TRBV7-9,CASSLGLEPYEQYF,TGTGCCAGCAGCTTAGGTCTAGAACCCTACGAGCAGTACTTC
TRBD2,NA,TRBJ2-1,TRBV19,CASTAGDPYNEQFF,TGTGCCAGTACAGCGGGGGACCCCTACAATGAGCAGTTCTTC
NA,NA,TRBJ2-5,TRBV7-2,CASSSSLETQYF,TGTGCCAGCAGCTCTAGTTTGGAGACCCAGTACTTC